This T cell receptor beta chain originates from a study of tumor-infiltrating lymphocytes in primary liver carcinoma. As for the study in general: Men as well as women, aged 30 to 69 years, made up the patients.

Germline-derived CDR1 and CDR2 are MDHEN and SYDVKM. This CDR3 is built from 12 residues. Co-extraction yielded RNA and DNA from approximately 22-30 mg of unsorted bulk tissue. Researchers generated TCR beta cDNA from about 0.5 ug of total RNA, relying on a constant-region primer. Sequencing libraries for TCR beta derived from three nested multiplex PCR rounds that used slightly modified ARM-PCR. A C-beta reverse primer and TRBV1-TRBV30 forward primers served in each of the first two PCR rounds, at 10 cycles apiece. TCRdb reprocessed the multiplex PCR reads via MiXCR and lists one record per CDR3 protein. Among over 100,000 distinct CDR3 sequences listed, 65% to 75% were seen once. Regarding this clonotype: A much more abundant neighbour one base away suggests this may be a read error.

The gene calls are TRBV28 and TRBJ2-5; D is undetermined. The specimen sequenced was tumor-adjacent normal liver tissue. This clonotype originated in a woman between 55 and 75 years old with primary liver carcinoma and hepatitis B virus infection. The chain's CDR3 is CTSSAPAETQYF. DNA of the CDR3: TGTACCAGCAGTGCCCCAGCCGAGACCCAGTACTTC.